Sequencing of this TCR beta chain was carried out in a study of T cell repertoires in aging, cancer and after chemotherapy. At the level of the study: Pre- and post-chemotherapy samples were paired from chronic lymphocytic leukemia patients treated with fludarabine- or bendamustine-based regimens. General observations from the study: Lymphoid organ infiltration in hematological cancer patients may impair thymic emigration or peripheral T cell expansion.

A mixed TRB-A/B primer pool amplified rearranged TRB by multiplex touch-down PCR. One entry per CDR3 protein, called by TCRdb with MiXCR from the multiplex PCR reads. The sample holds under 7,000 distinct CDR3 sequences, about a fifth seen once. TCR beta rearrangements were amplified from peripheral blood genomic DNA. By proportion, this clonotype is medium-sized. The antigen is unknown. V dropped 6 bases and J dropped 6 bases, with 17 bases sitting between them. Germline values: CDR1 KGHSH, CDR2 LQKENI. The CDR3 is made up of 14 amino acids. The V gene is TRBV18, the J gene TRBJ2-5; no definite D call. This clonotype originated in a human donor with a blood cancer. The sample was blood. The DNA for the CDR3 is TGTGCCAGCTCCCCAGGTGTTCTTGAGAAGACCCAGTACTTC. Protein sequence: CASSPGVLEKTQYF. The complete variable domain, with remaining parts taken from reference TRBV18 and TRBJ2-5, reads NAGVMQNPRHLVRRRGQEARLRCSPMKGHSHVYWYRQLPEEGLKFMVYLQKENIIDESGMPKERFSAEFPKEGPSILRIQQVVRGDSAAYFCASSPGVLEKTQYFGPGTRLLVL.